Given below is one T cell receptor (beta chain) in context. Its cognate antigen is unknown. For the second PCR, which ran for 7 to 11 cycles, a sample-barcoded 5' primer and a J-beta primer mix were used. TCRdb called the 5' RACE reads again in MiXCR, with one record for every CDR3 protein. The table has about 1,400,000 distinct CDR3 sequences, 55% to 75% seen once. The entry originates in a study of blood T cells in healthy people across ages. General study points: Diversity estimates drawn from one million T cells were deemed underestimates.

This TCR derives from a man between 18 and 35 years old in good health. Sequencing was carried out using blood.

The CDR3 here is CASSHYSNEQFF. CDR3 nucleotides: TGCGCCAGCAGCCACTACAGCAATGAGCAGTTCTTC. The chain uses TRBV4-3 and TRBJ2-1; D is undetermined. The CDR3 spans 12 residues. V lost 3 bases, J lost 6 bases, and 6 bases lay in between. Germline loops: CDR1 LGHNA, CDR2 YSLEER.